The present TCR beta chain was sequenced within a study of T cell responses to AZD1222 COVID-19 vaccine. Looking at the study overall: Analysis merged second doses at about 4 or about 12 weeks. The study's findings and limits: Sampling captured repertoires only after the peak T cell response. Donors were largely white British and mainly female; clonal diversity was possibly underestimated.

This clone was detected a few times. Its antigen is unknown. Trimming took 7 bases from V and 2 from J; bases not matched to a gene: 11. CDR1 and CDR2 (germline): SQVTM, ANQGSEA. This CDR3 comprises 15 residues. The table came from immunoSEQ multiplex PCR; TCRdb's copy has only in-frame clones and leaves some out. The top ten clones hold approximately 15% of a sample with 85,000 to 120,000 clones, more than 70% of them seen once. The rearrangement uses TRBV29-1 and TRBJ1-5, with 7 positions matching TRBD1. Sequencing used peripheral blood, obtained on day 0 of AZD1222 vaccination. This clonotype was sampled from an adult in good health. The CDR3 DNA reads TGCAGCGCCCGACAGGGAGCCGGGGGCAATCAGCCCCAGCATTTT. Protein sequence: CSARQGAGGNQPQHF.